One and the same sample provided the 25 T cell receptor beta chains below, sequenced in a study of T-cell memory formation after mild COVID-19. TCRdb ran MiXCR on the 5' RACE reads and lists one entry per CDR3 protein. Among tens of thousands of distinct CDR3 sequences listed, 25% to 30% were seen once. Sequencing was performed on PBMCs or a T cell subset sorted from them (not recorded which). The receptors here all came from a man between 18 and 29 years old who had mild COVID-19 (a few samples of this study predate the infection). Cell type and time point are not known.

The CDR3 DNA follows: TGCGCCAGCAGCTTGCTTGACGGCTATGGCTACACCTTC. This translates into CASSLLDGYGYTF. V and J are TRBV5-1 and TRBJ1-2, with unresolved D. CDR1 is SGHRS and CDR2 is YFSETQ in the germline V gene. This CDR3 has 13 residues. Trimming removed 1 base at V and 4 bases at J, with 8 bases between.

This chain links TRBV6-5 with TRBJ1-2, with 7 nucleotides matching TRBD1. The V and J ends lost 7 bases and 5 bases, in that order; junction bases with no gene match: 7. The CDR3 is 13 amino acids. The germline V gene encodes CDR1 MNHEY and CDR2 SVGAGI. The CDR3 spells CASTNGQVYGYTF. The CDR3 DNA is TGTGCCAGCACTAACGGACAGGTGTATGGCTACACCTTC.

The chain couples TRBV24-1 to TRBJ2-5; D could derive from TRBD1 or TRBD2 (5 bases each). CDR3 size: 16 residues. V gave up 2 bases and J gave up 3 bases, with 15 bases separating them. Germline CDR1 and CDR2: KGHDR and SFDVKD. The CDR3 spells CATSDYRDLGKETQYF. The CDR3 DNA sequence: TGTGCCACCAGTGATTACCGGGACCTGGGGAAAGAGACCCAGTACTTC.

The CDR3 sequence is CASSQDVWETQYF. In DNA, the CDR3 is TGTGCCAGCAGTCAGGACGTCTGGGAGACCCAGTACTTC. V usage is TRBV4-2 and J usage is TRBJ2-5; D gene ambiguous. CDR3 length: 13 residues. Germline lookup yields CDR1 LGHNA and CDR2 YNFKEQ. V dropped 6 bases and J dropped 5 bases, with 13 bases sitting between them.

The chain employs TRBV7-6 and TRBJ2-2, with D unclear. From germline, CDR1 is SGHVS and CDR2 FNYEAQ. The V end lost 3 bases, the J end lost 10 bases, and 12 bases lay between the germline ends. The CDR3 contains 13 residues. CDR3 nucleotides: TGTGCCAGCAGCTTGGGCCCCGAGGAGGAGCTGTTTTTT. This translates into CASSLGPEEELFF.

The chain recombines TRBV9 with TRBJ2-7, with unresolved D. Germline V lookup: CDR1 SGDLS, CDR2 YYNGEE. The CDR3 totals 13 residues. Trimming took off 4 bases at V and 2 bases at J, with 10 bases between the two ends. This CDR3 reads CASSPSTTYEQYF. The CDR3 nucleotides read TGTGCCAGCAGCCCGAGTACGACCTACGAGCAGTACTTC.

This clonotype was seen a handful of times. The rearrangement uses TRBV4-3 and TRBJ2-1, with D possibly matching TRBD2 (6 bases). V was trimmed by 4 bases and J by 0 bases, leaving 22 bases between them. Germline CDR1 LGHNA, CDR2 YSLEER. There are 19 residues in the CDR3. The CDR3 protein is CASSRVRWGETFSYNEQFF. CDR3 nucleotide sequence: TGCGCCAGCAGCCGCGTGCGTTGGGGGGAAACCTTCTCCTACAATGAGCAGTTCTTC.

This chain uses TRBV7-3 with TRBJ1-1; D is perhaps TRBD1 (5 bases). The CDR3 sequence is 13 residues long. Trimming pared 2 bases from V and 9 bases from J, leaving 13 bases between. Germline-derived CDR1 and CDR2 are SGHTA and FQGTGA. The CDR3 sequence: CASSLGLDRQAFF. The CDR3 DNA follows: TGTGCCAGCAGCTTAGGGCTTGACAGACAAGCTTTCTTT. The variable domain in full, completed from reference TRBV7-3 and TRBJ1-1, reads GAGVSQTPSNKVTEKGKYVELRCDPISGHTALYWYRQSLGQGPEFLIYFQGTGAADDSGLPNDRFFAVRPEGSVSTLKIQRTERGDSAVYLCASSLGLDRQAFFGQGTRLTVV.

V is TRBV7-3 and J is TRBJ2-2; 7 nucleotides agree with TRBD2. Germline V gene sequence: CDR1 SGHTA, CDR2 FQGTGA. Trimming removed 7 bases from V and 4 bases from J; junction bases left unmatched: 9. CDR3 length: 15 residues. The CDR3: CASKPGGDGTGELFF. The CDR3 bases are TGTGCCAGCAAACCGGGGGGAGATGGCACCGGGGAGCTGTTTTTT.

V gene TRBV4-1 combines with J gene TRBJ2-7; D is ambiguous. This CDR3 has 15 amino acids. V was pared by 0 bases and J by 5 bases, with 14 bases between. Germline V CDR1 and CDR2: MGHRA, YSYEKL. CDR3 coding DNA: TGCGCCAGCAGCCAAGAATCAGAATTGAGTCACGAGCAGTACTTC. Translation gives CASSQESELSHEQYF.

This rearrangement joins TRBV20-1 to TRBJ1-2; no reliable D call. Germline V gene lookup returns CDR1 DFQATT and CDR2 SNEGSKA (reference sequence). V was shortened by 0 bases and J by 10 bases, with 6 bases between the two germline ends. The CDR3 has 10 amino acids. CDR3 sequence (DNA): TGCAGTGCTAGAGACCCAGACTACACCTTC. Protein product: CSARDPDYTF.

The V and J genes are TRBV27 and TRBJ2-1; 9 bases line up with TRBD1. V dropped 8 bases and J dropped 6; count of bases not matched to a gene: 8. This CDR3 contains 14 residues. The germline V gene has CDR1 MNHEY and CDR2 SMNVEV (reference sequence). The CDR3 DNA reads TGTGCCAGCTGGCCGGGGACAGGGTTCAATGAGCAGTTCTTC. Protein product: CASWPGTGFNEQFF.

The rearrangement links TRBV5-1 to TRBJ1-1, with 10 nucleotides matching TRBD1. The length of the CDR3 is 12 residues. With V trimmed by 7 bases and J by 4 bases, 1 base remained unmatched. Germline-derived CDR1 and CDR2 are SGHRS and YFSETQ. CDR3 DNA sequence: TGCGCCAGCGGGACAGGGGCCACTGAAGCTTTCTTT. It yields the protein CASGTGATEAFF.

The chain joins TRBV5-5 to TRBJ1-4, with no clear D. The CDR3 covers 14 residues. V lost 4 bases and J 4 bases, leaving 11 bases between the germline ends. Germline V gene data show CDR1 as SGHKS and CDR2 as YYEKEE (reference sequence). The CDR3 DNA reads TGTGCCAGCAGCCGGGCGTCCGGTAATGAAAAACTGTTTTTT. It yields the protein CASSRASGNEKLFF.

The V call is TRBV5-1, the J call TRBJ2-7; D remains ambiguous. Deletions cut 7 bases from V and 3 bases from J, with 14 bases between. Germline lookup yields CDR1 SGHRS and CDR2 YFSETQ. The CDR3 runs to 13 residues. The CDR3 coding sequence is TGCGCCAGCGGGATACGGGCCATCTACGAGCAGTACGTC. Amino acid sequence: CASGIRAIYEQYV.

This clonotype was detected only a few times. The chain links TRBV9 to TRBJ2-3; the D gene is possibly TRBD2 (6 bases). Deletions cut 0 bases from V and 5 bases from J, with 10 bases between. Per germline, CDR1 SGDLS and CDR2 YYNGEE. The CDR3 extends over 14 amino acids. The CDR3 DNA reads as TGTGCCAGCAGCGTAGAAGGAGGGTTAGATACGCAGTATTTT. As protein: CASSVEGGLDTQYF.

This rearrangement joins TRBV3-1 to TRBJ2-7; 7 bases are shared with TRBD2. V trimming: 1 base; J trimming: 6 bases; junction bases outside the gene matches: 9. CDR1 LGHDT and CDR2 YNNKEL come from the germline V gene (reference sequence). CDR3 length: 15 amino acids. The CDR3 region has the DNA TGTGCCAGCAGCCAAGGCGGACTAGTGGGCGCCGAGCAGTACTTC. Protein sequence: CASSQGGLVGAEQYF.

V is TRBV20-1 and J is TRBJ2-1, with 7 bases lining up with TRBD1. Germline V gives CDR1 DFQATT, CDR2 SNEGSKA (reference sequence). J was trimmed by 3 bases and V by 3 bases; bases with no gene match: 8. CDR3 length: 15 residues. DNA for the CDR3: TGCAGTGCTAGGTTAGCCGGGACAGACTACAATGAGCAGTTCTTC. The encoded protein is CSARLAGTDYNEQFF.

This clonotype was seen more than once but under ten times. The V gene is TRBV9, the J gene TRBJ2-1, with D unclear. The germline V gene has CDR1 SGDLS and CDR2 YYNGEE. V was pared by 3 bases and J by 4 bases, with 8 bases between. This CDR3 region has 13 residues. This CDR3 reads CASSGLGYNEQFF. CDR3 nucleotides: TGTGCCAGCAGCGGACTGGGTTACAATGAGCAGTTCTTC.

This clonotype was counted a few times. The chain carries TRBV7-9 and TRBJ2-1; 11 nucleotides match TRBD2. The CDR3 runs to 15 residues. With V trimmed by 4 bases and J by 3 bases, 2 bases remained unmatched. The germline V gene encodes CDR1 SEHNR and CDR2 FQNEAQ (reference sequence). The CDR3 region is CASSYGTSGYNEQFF. The CDR3 DNA is TGTGCCAGCAGCTACGGGACTAGCGGCTACAATGAGCAGTTCTTC.

This clonotype was counted between two and nine times. V gene TRBV12-3 or TRBV12-4 combines with J gene TRBJ2-1, with 14 bases fitting TRBD2. This CDR3 has 18 amino acids. V shed 5 bases, J shed 8 bases, and the junction held 14 bases outside the gene matches. The CDR3 region is CASSGTGLAGGRRDEQFF. For the CDR3, the DNA is TGTGCCAGCAGTGGGACCGGACTAGCGGGGGGACGAAGGGATGAGCAGTTCTTC.

This clonotype has a count of ten or more. The CDR3 sequence: CSAITGQGGFYNEQFF. The DNA of the CDR3 is TGCAGTGCTATCACGGGGCAGGGTGGTTTCTACAATGAGCAGTTCTTC. The chain recombines TRBV20-1 with TRBJ2-1, with D perhaps matching TRBD1 or TRBD2 (5 bases each). Germline V gene lookup returns CDR1 DFQATT and CDR2 SNEGSKA (reference sequence). V was clipped by 4 bases and J by 3 bases, with 19 bases between them. CDR3 size: 16 residues.

This clonotype was seen a handful of times. The chain is built from TRBV3-1 and TRBJ2-7, with no clear D. The CDR3 is 14 residues long. V lost 4 bases and J lost 5, with 15 bases in between. Germline assignment: CDR1 LGHDT and CDR2 YNNKEL (reference sequence). The chain's CDR3 is CASSPQVSSHEQYV. The CDR3 DNA reads as TGTGCCAGCAGCCCTCAGGTTAGCTCTCACGAGCAGTACGTC.

The rearrangement links TRBV7-9 to TRBJ2-5; D may be TRBD1 or TRBD2 (6 bases each). The CDR3 length is 14 residues. Germline loops: CDR1 SEHNR, CDR2 FQNEAQ (reference sequence). The germline V and J ends were trimmed by 1 base and 4 bases, with 10 bases remaining between them. CDR3 amino acids: CASSLVGGRETQYF. CDR3 sequence (DNA): TGTGCCAGCAGCTTAGTAGGGGGGAGAGAGACCCAGTACTTC.

This clonotype occurred many times. The chain is built from TRBV27 and TRBJ2-3; the D gene is possibly TRBD2 (6 bases). Germline V CDR1 and CDR2: MNHEY, SMNVEV (reference sequence). Trimming pared 2 bases from V and 5 bases from J, leaving 17 bases between. The CDR3 length is 16 residues. The CDR3 loop reads CASSLGVSSVRDTQYF. As DNA, the CDR3 is TGTGCCAGCAGTTTAGGCGTGTCTAGCGTGAGAGATACGCAGTATTTT.